These 2 T cell receptor beta chains share one sample of origin, sequenced in a study of T cells in localized non-small cell lung cancer. Profiling relied on immunoSEQ multiplex PCR, and the TCRdb table lists in-frame clones only, not all of them. This table has 50,000 to 55,000 clones, approximately 80% appearing once. The sample here was peripheral blood mononuclear cells, taken before any cancer treatment. The receptors here all came from a man aged 35 to 70 with stage III lung adenocarcinoma.

This chain links TRBV2 with TRBJ2-2; a weak D match, TRBD2 (6 bases). The length of the CDR3 is 13 residues. CDR1 and CDR2 from the germline V gene are SNHLY and FYNNEI. V lost 7 bases and J lost 1, with 7 bases in between. The CDR3 spells CASIGGNTGELFF. CDR3 bases: TGTGCCAGCATCGGGGGGAACACCGGGGAGCTGTTTTTT.

This chain uses TRBV7-3 with TRBJ2-2; D is undetermined. The germline V gene has CDR1 SGHTA and CDR2 FQGTGA. V was shortened by 5 bases and J by 0 bases, with 4 bases between the two germline ends. The CDR3 runs to 13 residues. CDR3 DNA sequence: TGTGCCAGCAGCCCCACGAACACCGGGGAGCTGTTTTTT. This encodes CASSPTNTGELFF.